This passage covers 3 T cell receptor beta chains from one sample sequenced in a study of Ad26.COV2.S vaccination and SARS-CoV-2 variants. The treatment is: some 20 received Ad26.COV2.S at low or high dose, single or two shots; about five received placebo; per-sample allocation not given. Sampling happened 63 days after the first vaccine or placebo injection. Only in-frame clones appear in the TCRdb table, and some are missing; sequencing was by immunoSEQ multiplex PCR. The repertoire holds 350,000 to 500,000 clones, about 92% seen once, with less than 5.5% in the top ten. Sequenced here: peripheral blood, sampled in a trial of Ad26.COV2.S vaccine versus placebo. The origin of the receptors is a person between 18 and 59 years old who received the Ad26.COV2.S COVID-19 vaccine or a placebo.

J is TRBJ2-7 and V is TRBV28; D ambiguous. CDR1 is MDHEN, CDR2 SYDVKM, per germline. The CDR3 is 14 amino acids. V lost 3 bases and J lost 4, with 13 bases in between. Here the CDR3 DNA reads TGTGCCAGCAGTTTTGTTGGAGACAAATACGAGCAGTACTTC. Its translation: CASSFVGDKYEQYF.

The chain carries TRBV9 and TRBJ2-1, with 11 nucleotides matching TRBD2. V lost 3 bases, J lost 8 bases, and 10 bases stayed unmatched. In germline, CDR1 is SGDLS, CDR2 YYNGEE. The CDR3 runs 16 residues. CDR3 DNA sequence: TGTGCCAGCAGCGCCAGACTAGCGGGAATTCATCATGAGCAGTTCTTC. Residues: CASSARLAGIHHEQFF.

J is TRBJ1-4 and V is TRBV7-2; D not certain. The germline CDR1 and CDR2 sequences are SGHTA and FQGNSA. This CDR3 has 14 residues. The V gene lost 6 bases and the J gene lost 3 bases, with 11 bases spanning the gap. CDR3 DNA: TGTGCCAGCAGTCACTACGGGGCTAATGAAAAACTGTTTTTT. It yields the protein CASSHYGANEKLFF.